This note documents a single T cell receptor beta chain sequence. Its matching antigen is unknown. The entry originates in a study of beta chain features in type 1 diabetes. Expressed TCRB transcripts were sequenced because the entire RNA isolate underwent reverse transcription. TCRdb keeps only in-frame clones here, not all; method: immunoSEQ multiplex PCR. This table has 200,000 to 250,000 clones, 25% to 30% appearing once. Germline-derived CDR1 and CDR2 are SGHTA and FQGNSA. With 4 bases clipped from V and 4 bases from J, the junction kept 8 bases outside the gene matches. This CDR3 spans 15 amino acids. The study's findings and limits: PCR might show a preference for shorter templates, equally across patients and controls.

This chain links TRBV7-2 with TRBJ2-3; 7 bases align to TRBD2. Sequencing was performed on central memory CD4+ T cells from blood. This TCR came from a man younger than 45 in good health. The CDR3 DNA sequence: TGTGCCAGCAGCTCCGGGACTAAACACCCAGATACGCAGTATTTT. As protein: CASSSGTKHPDTQYF.